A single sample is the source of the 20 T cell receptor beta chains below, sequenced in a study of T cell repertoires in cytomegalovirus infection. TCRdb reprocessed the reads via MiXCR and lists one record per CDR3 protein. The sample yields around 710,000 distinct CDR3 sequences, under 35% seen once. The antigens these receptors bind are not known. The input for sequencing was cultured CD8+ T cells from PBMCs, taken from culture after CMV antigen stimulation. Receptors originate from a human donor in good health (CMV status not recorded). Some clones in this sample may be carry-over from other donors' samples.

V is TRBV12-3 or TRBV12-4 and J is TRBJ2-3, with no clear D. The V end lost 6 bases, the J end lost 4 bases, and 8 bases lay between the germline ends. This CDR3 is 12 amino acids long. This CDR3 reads CASSSIADTQYF. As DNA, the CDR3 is TGTGCCAGCAGCTCTATTGCAGATACGCAGTATTTT.

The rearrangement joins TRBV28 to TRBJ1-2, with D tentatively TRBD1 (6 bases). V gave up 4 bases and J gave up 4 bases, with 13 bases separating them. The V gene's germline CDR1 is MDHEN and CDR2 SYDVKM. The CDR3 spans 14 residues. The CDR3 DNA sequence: TGTGCCAGCAGTTACGTACAGGGTGTCTATGGCTACACCTTC. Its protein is CASSYVQGVYGYTF.

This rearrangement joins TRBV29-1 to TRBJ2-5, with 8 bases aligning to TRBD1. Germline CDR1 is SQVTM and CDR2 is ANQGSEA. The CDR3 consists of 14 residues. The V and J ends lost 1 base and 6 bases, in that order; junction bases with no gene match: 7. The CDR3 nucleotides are TGCAGCGTTGAAGTCCAAGGACAGGGAAAGACCCAGTACTTC. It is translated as CSVEVQGQGKTQYF.

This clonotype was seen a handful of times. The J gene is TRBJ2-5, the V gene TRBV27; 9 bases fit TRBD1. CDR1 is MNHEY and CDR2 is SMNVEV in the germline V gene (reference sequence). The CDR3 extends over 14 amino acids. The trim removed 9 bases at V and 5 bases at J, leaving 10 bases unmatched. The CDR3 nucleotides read TGTGCCAGTCAAAAGGGACAGGGATGGGAGACCCAGTACTTC. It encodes CASQKGQGWETQYF.

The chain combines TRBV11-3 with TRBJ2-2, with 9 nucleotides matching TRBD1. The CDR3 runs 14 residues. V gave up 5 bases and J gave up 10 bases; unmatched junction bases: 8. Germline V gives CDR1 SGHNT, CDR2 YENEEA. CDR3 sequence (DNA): TGTGCCAGCAGCCCGTGGACAGGGGCCCAGGAGCTGTTTTTT. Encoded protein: CASSPWTGAQELFF.

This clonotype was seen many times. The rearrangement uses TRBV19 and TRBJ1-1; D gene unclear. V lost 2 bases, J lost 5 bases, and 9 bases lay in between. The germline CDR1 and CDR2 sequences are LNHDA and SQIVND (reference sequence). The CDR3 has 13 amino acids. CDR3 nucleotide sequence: TGTGCCAGTAGTATACGGGGAAGGACTGAAGCTTTCTTT. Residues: CASSIRGRTEAFF.

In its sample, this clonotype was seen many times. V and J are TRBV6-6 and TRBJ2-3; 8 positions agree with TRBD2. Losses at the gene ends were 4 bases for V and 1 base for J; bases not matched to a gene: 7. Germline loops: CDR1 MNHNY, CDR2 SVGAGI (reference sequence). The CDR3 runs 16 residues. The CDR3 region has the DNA TGTGCCAGCAGTTTGGGGCGGCGGGGGGGCACAGATACGCAGTATTTT. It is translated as CASSLGRRGGTDTQYF.

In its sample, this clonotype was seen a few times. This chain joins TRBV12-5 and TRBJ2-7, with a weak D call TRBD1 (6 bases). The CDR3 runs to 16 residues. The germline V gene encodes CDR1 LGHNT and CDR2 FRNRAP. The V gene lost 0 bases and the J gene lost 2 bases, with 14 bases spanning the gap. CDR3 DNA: TGTGCTAGTGGTTTGGTCACCCAGGGGCGCGCCTACGAGCAGTACTTC. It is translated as CASGLVTQGRAYEQYF.

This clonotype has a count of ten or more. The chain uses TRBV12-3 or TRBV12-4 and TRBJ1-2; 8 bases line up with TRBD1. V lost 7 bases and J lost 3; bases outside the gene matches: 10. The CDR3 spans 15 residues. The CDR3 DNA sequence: TGTGCCAGCAATAGACCGGGACAGGTAGACTATGGCTACACCTTC. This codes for CASNRPGQVDYGYTF.

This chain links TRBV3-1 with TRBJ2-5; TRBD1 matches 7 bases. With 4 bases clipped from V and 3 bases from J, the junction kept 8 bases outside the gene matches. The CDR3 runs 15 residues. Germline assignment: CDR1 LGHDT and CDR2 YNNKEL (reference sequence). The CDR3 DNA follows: TGTGCCAGCAGCCTAGGGGGCCTGTATGAAGAGACCCAGTACTTC. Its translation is CASSLGGLYEETQYF.

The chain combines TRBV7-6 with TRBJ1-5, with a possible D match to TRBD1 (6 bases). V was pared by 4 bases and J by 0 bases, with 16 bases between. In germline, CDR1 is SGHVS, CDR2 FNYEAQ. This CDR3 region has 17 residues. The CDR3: CASSSTNREYSNQPQHF. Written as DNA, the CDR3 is TGTGCCAGCAGCTCAACGAACAGGGAATATAGCAATCAGCCCCAGCATTTT. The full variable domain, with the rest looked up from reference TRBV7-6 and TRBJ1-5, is GAGVSQSPRYKVTKRGQDVALRCDPISGHVSLYWYRQALGQGPEFLTYFNYEAQQDKSGLPNDRFSAERPEGSISTLTIQRTEQRDSAMYRCASSSTNREYSNQPQHFGDGTRLSIL.

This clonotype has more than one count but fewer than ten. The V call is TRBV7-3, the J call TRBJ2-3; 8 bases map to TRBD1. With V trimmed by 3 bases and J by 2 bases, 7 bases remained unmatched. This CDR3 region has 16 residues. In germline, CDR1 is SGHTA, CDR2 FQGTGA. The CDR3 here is CASSFQGAKLTDTQYF. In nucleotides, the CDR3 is TGTGCCAGCAGCTTCCAGGGGGCCAAACTCACAGATACGCAGTATTTT.

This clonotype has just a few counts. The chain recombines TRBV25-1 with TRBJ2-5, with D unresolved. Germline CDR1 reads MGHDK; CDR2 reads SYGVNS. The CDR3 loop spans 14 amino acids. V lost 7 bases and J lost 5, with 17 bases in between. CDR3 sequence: CASTDGRAWETQYF. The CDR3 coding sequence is TGTGCCAGCACCGACGGTCGTGCTTGGGAGACCCAGTACTTC.

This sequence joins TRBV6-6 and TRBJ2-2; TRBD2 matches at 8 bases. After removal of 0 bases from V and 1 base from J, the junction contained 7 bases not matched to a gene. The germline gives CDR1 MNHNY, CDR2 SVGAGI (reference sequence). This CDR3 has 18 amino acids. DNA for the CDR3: TGTGCCAGCAGTTACTCCGCGGGGGGCCAGAAGAACACCGGGGAGCTGTTTTTT. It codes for CASSYSAGGQKNTGELFF.

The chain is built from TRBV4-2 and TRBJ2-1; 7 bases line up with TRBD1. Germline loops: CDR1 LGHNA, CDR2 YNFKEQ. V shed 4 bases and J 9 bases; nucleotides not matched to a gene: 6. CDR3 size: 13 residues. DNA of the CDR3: TGTGCCAGCAGCCTCCTCGAGGGGGCTGAGCAGTTCTTC. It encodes CASSLLEGAEQFF.

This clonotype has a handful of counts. As DNA, the CDR3 is TGTGCCAGCGCCGACAGGGAATATCAGCCCCAGCATTTT. It yields the protein CASADREYQPQHF. This chain uses TRBV27 with TRBJ1-5, with 7 bases identical to TRBD1. V lost 8 bases, J lost 5 bases, and 6 bases stayed unmatched. Germline loops: CDR1 MNHEY, CDR2 SMNVEV (reference sequence). This CDR3 contains 13 residues.

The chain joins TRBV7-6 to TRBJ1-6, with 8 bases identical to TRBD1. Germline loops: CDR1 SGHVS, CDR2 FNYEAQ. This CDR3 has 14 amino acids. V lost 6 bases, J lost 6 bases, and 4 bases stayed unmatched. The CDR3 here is CASRSQGGNSPLHF. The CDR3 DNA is TGTGCCAGCAGATCACAGGGGGGTAATTCACCCCTCCACTTT.

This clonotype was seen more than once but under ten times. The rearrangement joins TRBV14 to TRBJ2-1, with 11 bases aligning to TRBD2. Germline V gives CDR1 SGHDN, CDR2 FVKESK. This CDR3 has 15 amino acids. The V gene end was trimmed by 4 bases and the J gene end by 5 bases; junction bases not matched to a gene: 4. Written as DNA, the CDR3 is TGTGCCAGCAGCCGAGGGACTAGCGGAGACAATGAGCAGTTCTTC. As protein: CASSRGTSGDNEQFF.

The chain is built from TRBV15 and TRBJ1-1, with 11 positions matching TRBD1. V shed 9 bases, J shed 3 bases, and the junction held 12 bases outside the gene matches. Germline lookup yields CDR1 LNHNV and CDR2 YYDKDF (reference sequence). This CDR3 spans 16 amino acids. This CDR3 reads CATLRTGGDKDTEAFF. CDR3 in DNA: TGTGCCACACTAAGGACAGGGGGCGATAAGGACACTGAAGCTTTCTTT.

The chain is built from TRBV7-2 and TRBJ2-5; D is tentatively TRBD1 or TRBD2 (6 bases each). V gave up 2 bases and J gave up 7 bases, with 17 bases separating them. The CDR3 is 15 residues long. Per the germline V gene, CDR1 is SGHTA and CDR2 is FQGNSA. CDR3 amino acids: CASSLNWGAGWTQYF. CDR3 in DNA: TGTGCCAGCAGCTTAAATTGGGGGGCGGGTTGGACCCAGTACTTC.